This T cell receptor (beta chain) was identified during a study of CD8+CD57+ T cells in acquired aplastic anemia. Overall study: Recorded DNA amounts for sorted CD4+ and CD8+ cells had an average of around 3.4 ug.

It was genomic DNA that served as the template for profiling TCR beta VDJ and CDR3. MiXCR, run by TCRdb on the reads, gives a single entry per CDR3 protein. This sample has just over 450,000 distinct CDR3 sequences, with less than 35% found just once. Points on this clonotype: The antigen remains unidentified.

There are 14 residues in the CDR3. V was shortened by 6 bases and J by 8 bases, with 16 bases between the two germline ends. CDR1 is SNHLY, CDR2 FYNNEI, per germline. Before being chosen for sequencing, patients had shown CD8+CD57+ cell expansion by flow cytometry. Severe acquired aplastic anemia affected all patients. Study findings and constraints: Patients and controls shared some 29 CD8+ CDR3 sequences, which appeared highly expressed in patients and within their immunodominant clones. Statistical testing detected no significant gap in CD8+ Simpson's diversity between patients and controls.

This TCR was sampled from a human donor with aplastic anemia. The genes are TRBV2 and TRBJ2-2; D is perhaps TRBD1 (6 bases). Sequencing used sorted CD4+, CD8+, or CD8+CD57+ T cells (not recorded which) from PBMCs. The CDR3 loop reads CASSVGALGGELFF. The CDR3, as DNA: TGTGCCAGCAGCGTGGGGGCCCTGGGTGGGGAGCTGTTTTTT.